The 12 T cell receptor beta chains presented below share a single source sample, sequenced in a study of OX40 agonist ivuxolimab in advanced cancers. The library was generated by the immunoSEQ multiplex PCR assay. This immuneACCESS table, as held by TCRdb, lists in-frame sequences with V and J called but not all clones. Of the missing ones, under half trace to an unresolved V gene in checked studies; the others have no known cause. The sample table holds just over 30,000 clones, of which 86% were seen once. Of the sample, 31% is held by the ten largest clones. Sequences were derived from CD4+ or CD8+ T cells sorted from blood, sampled in a trial of the OX40 agonist ivuxolimab. The receptors derive from an adult with an advanced solid tumor such as melanoma, head and neck, liver or kidney cancer.

The genes are TRBV6-5 and TRBJ2-3; D may be TRBD1 or TRBD2 (5 bases each). CDR3 size: 14 residues. Trimming removed 5 bases from V and 5 bases from J, with 14 bases in between. From germline, CDR1 is MNHEY and CDR2 SVGAGI. CDR3 bases: TGTGCCAGCAGTAACGGGACCCCCCGAGATACGCAGTATTTT. This codes for CASSNGTPRDTQYF.

This clone was counted between two and nine times. This same CDR3 is encoded by further DNA sequences in the sample. This chain joins TRBV19 and TRBJ1-4; 7 nucleotides agree with TRBD1. V shed 3 bases, J shed 0 bases, and the junction held 4 bases outside the gene matches. Per the germline V gene, CDR1 is LNHDA and CDR2 is SQIVND (reference sequence). The CDR3 has 16 amino acids. CDR3 DNA: TGTGCCAGTAGTATCCGGACAGGTGCAACTAATGAAAAACTGTTTTTT. Protein sequence: CASSIRTGATNEKLFF.

This rearrangement joins TRBV4-2 to TRBJ2-6, with D unclear. V lost 0 bases and J lost 0, with 6 bases in between. Germline CDR1 is LGHNA and CDR2 is YNFKEQ. The CDR3 loop spans 16 amino acids. The CDR3 nucleotides read TGTGCCAGCAGCCAAGATGGGAACTCTGGGGCCAACGTCCTGACTTTC. It encodes CASSQDGNSGANVLTF.

The gene calls are TRBV11-3 and TRBJ2-3; possibly TRBD1 for D (6 bases). In germline, CDR1 is SGHNT, CDR2 YENEEA. The CDR3 covers 13 residues. Trimming left V 3 bases short and J 6 bases short, with 10 bases between. CDR3 region: CASSFPGVDTQYF. DNA of the CDR3: TGTGCCAGCAGCTTTCCAGGGGTGGATACGCAGTATTTT.

This chain connects TRBV7-9 to TRBJ2-5; D unresolved. Germline V CDR1 and CDR2: SEHNR, FQNEAQ (reference sequence). The CDR3 is 13 residues long. V dropped 6 bases and J dropped 2 bases, with 10 bases sitting between them. Here the CDR3 DNA reads TGTGCCAGCAGTGACCAAGCGCAAGAGACCCAGTACTTC. Its protein product is CASSDQAQETQYF. The whole variable domain, filled in from reference TRBV7-9 and TRBJ2-5, reads DTGVSQNPRHKITKRGQNVTFRCDPISEHNRLYWYRQTLGQGPEFLTYFQNEAQLEKSRLLSDRFSAERPKGSFSTLEIQRTEQGDSAMYLCASSDQAQETQYFGPGTRLLVL.

The chain combines TRBV18 with TRBJ2-3, with 9 nucleotides matching TRBD2. The length of the CDR3 is 19 residues. The ends lost 6 bases at V and 6 bases at J; junction bases unmatched: 22. Germline CDR1 is KGHSH and CDR2 is LQKENI. The CDR3 loop reads CASSLAPRGAGGPPDTQYF. CDR3 DNA sequence: TGTGCCAGCTCTCTAGCGCCCCGGGGAGCGGGAGGCCCCCCCGATACGCAGTATTTT.

V is TRBV27 and J is TRBJ2-7, with D tentatively TRBD2 (7 bases). The germline V and J ends were trimmed by 4 bases and 5 bases, with 18 bases remaining between them. The germline V gene has CDR1 MNHEY and CDR2 SMNVEV (reference sequence). This CDR3 comprises 15 residues. The CDR3 DNA reads as TGTGCCAGCAGTTCTGAGGGGGAGGGCCGGGACGAGCAGTACTTC. This encodes CASSSEGEGRDEQYF.

The chain uses TRBV5-6 and TRBJ2-1; D gene ambiguous. CDR3 size: 14 residues. In germline, CDR1 is SGHDT, CDR2 YYEEEE. With 3 bases removed from V and 0 bases from J, the gap between germline ends came to 7 bases. The CDR3 spells CASSWQSSYNEQFF. For the CDR3, the DNA is TGTGCCAGCAGCTGGCAGAGCTCCTACAATGAGCAGTTCTTC.

The CDR3 here is CASSLVVSGGSYEQYF. The DNA for the CDR3 is TGTGCCAGCAGCTTAGTGGTCAGCGGGGGATCCTACGAGCAGTACTTC. The chain has TRBV11-2 and TRBJ2-7; 8 bases are a match to TRBD2. CDR3 length: 16 residues. Germline CDR1 SGHAT, CDR2 FQNNGV. V gave up 1 base and J gave up 1 base; unmatched junction bases: 6. The full variable domain, its missing parts supplied by reference TRBV11-2 and TRBJ2-7, is EAGVAQSPRYKIIEKRQSVAFWCNPISGHATLYWYQQILGQGPKLLIQFQNNGVVDDSQLPKDRFSAERLKGVDSTLKIQPAKLEDSAVYLCASSLVVSGGSYEQYFGPGTRLTVT.

J is TRBJ2-1 and V is TRBV2; no firm D call. Trimming took 5 bases from V and 5 from J, leaving 10 bases between them. This CDR3 comprises 13 residues. Looked up from germline, CDR1 is SNHLY and CDR2 is FYNNEI. CDR3 nucleotides: TGTGCCAGCAGTTCATACAGCGACAATGAGCAGTTCTTC. As protein: CASSSYSDNEQFF. Full variable domain (missing parts from reference TRBV2 and TRBJ2-1): EPEVTQTPSHQVTQMGQEVILRCVPISNHLYFYWYRQILGQKVEFLVSFYNNEISEKSEIFDDQFSVERPDGSNFTLKIRSTKLEDSAMYFCASSSYSDNEQFFGPGTRLTVL.

This rearrangement joins TRBV25-1 to TRBJ2-7; D may be TRBD1 (6 bases). Trimming took 5 bases from V and 5 from J, leaving 16 bases between them. The CDR3 is made up of 14 amino acids. CDR1 is MGHDK and CDR2 is SYGVNS in the germline V gene. CDR3 sequence reads: CASSLSTGPNEQYF. Here the CDR3 DNA reads TGTGCCAGCAGTTTGTCGACAGGCCCCAACGAGCAGTACTTC.

In this sample, this clone turned up once. This chain uses TRBV2 with TRBJ2-3, with 8 bases identical to TRBD2. Germline lookup yields CDR1 SNHLY and CDR2 FYNNEI. V lost 6 bases to trimming and J lost 4 bases; unmatched junction nucleotides: 12. This CDR3 has 16 amino acids. CDR3 protein: CASRPEAGVRADTQYF. The CDR3 DNA sequence: TGTGCCAGCAGACCGGAAGCGGGAGTACGGGCAGATACGCAGTATTTT.